This is a list of T cell receptor beta chains from one sample in a study of T cell changes during pregnancy in multiple sclerosis. Here immunoSEQ multiplex PCR was the method, and the copy in TCRdb shows in-frame clones only, minus some. This sample has about 59,000 clones, with around 93% found just once. Sample: peripheral blood, taken in the second trimester of pregnancy. These receptors were obtained from a female donor in good health, enrolled as a control in a pregnancy study. Both conserved end residues are part of each CDR3. The D gene is left open where the match is weak.

.,TRBV7-2,TRBJ1-2,CASTPYTF,TGTGCCAGCACTCCTTACACCTTC
TRBD1,TRBV5-1,TRBJ1-4,CASSPPGQGNEKLFF,TGCGCCAGCAGCCCTCCGGGACAGGGGAATGAAAAACTGTTTTTT
TRBD1,TRBV7-9,TRBJ1-5,CASSLTGGNQPQHF,TGTGCCAGCAGCCTCACAGGGGGCAATCAGCCCCAGCATTTT
.,TRBV6-5,TRBJ2-7,CASSWRNEQYF,TGTGCCAGCAGTTGGCGGAACGAGCAGTACTTC
.,TRBV6-4,TRBJ2-6,CASSSDSLSGANVLTF,TGTGCCAGCAGTTCCGACAGCCTCTCTGGGGCCAACGTCCTGACTTTC
TRBD1,TRBV10-3,TRBJ1-2,CAISGVRTGVYGYTF,TGTGCCATCAGTGGAGTCCGGACAGGGGTCTATGGCTACACCTTC
TRBD1,TRBV18,TRBJ1-1,CASSPYTGTGAEAFF,TGTGCCAGCTCACCATACACCGGGACAGGGGCTGAAGCTTTCTTT
.,TRBV4-3,TRBJ2-7,CASSQGPASYEQYF,TGCGCCAGCAGCCAAGGACCCGCTAGCTACGAGCAGTACTTC
TRBD2,TRBV2,TRBJ2-2,CASIGTGTSGGAPGELFF,TGTGCCAGCATCGGAACCGGGACTAGCGGGGGGGCCCCCGGGGAGCTGTTTTTT
TRBD2,TRBV7-9,TRBJ2-1,CASSFILGLGKNEQFF,TGTGCCAGCAGCTTTATTCTAGGACTAGGAAAGAATGAGCAGTTCTTC
TRBD1,TRBV27,TRBJ2-2,CASSLRDRHTGELFF,TGTGCCAGCAGTCTCAGGGACAGACACACCGGGGAGCTGTTTTTT
.,TRBV2,TRBJ1-4,CASSEGTGTEKLFF,TGTGCCAGCAGTGAGGGGACTGGCACAGAAAAACTGTTTTTT
.,TRBV7-9,TRBJ2-3,CASSLGLSTDTQYF,TGTGCCAGCAGCTTAGGACTGAGCACAGATACGCAGTATTTT
.,TRBV7-8,TRBJ1-6,CASRPPGGGEDSPLHF,TGTGCCAGCAGACCTCCTGGGGGGGGCGAAGATTCACCCCTCCACTTT
TRBD2,TRBV4-3,TRBJ2-7,CASSQDWQREGLRGDEQYF,TGCGCCAGCAGCCAAGATTGGCAACGGGAGGGCCTTCGAGGGGACGAGCAGTACTTC
TRBD2,TRBV19,TRBJ2-4,CASSVGLADPQYF,TGTGCCAGTAGTGTGGGACTAGCGGACCCCCAGTACTTC
TRBD2,TRBV27,TRBJ2-1,CASSPGLAGGAFF,TGTGCCAGCAGCCCCGGACTAGCGGGAGGGGCGTTCTTC
.,TRBV7-9,TRBJ2-7,CASSLKGAEQYF,TGTGCCAGCAGCTTAAAAGGGGCCGAGCAGTACTTC